The 24 T cell receptor beta chains in this list originate from one sample, sequenced in a study of T cells in narcolepsy. Some clones are missing from TCRdb's copy, which holds only in-frame ones; the method was immunoSEQ multiplex PCR. The repertoire holds 25,000 or so clones, with roughly 85% as singletons. The sequencing input was memory (CD45RA-) CD4+ T cells from blood. The receptors come from a human donor in good health.

The sample holds one count of this clone. The rearrangement joins TRBV5-6 to TRBJ2-7; a weak D match, TRBD2 (5 bases). Germline CDR1 and CDR2: SGHDT and YYEEEE. V lost 2 bases and J 2 bases, leaving 11 bases between the germline ends. The CDR3 sequence is 14 residues long. The chain's CDR3 is CASSFLSGTYEQYF. Written as DNA, the CDR3 is TGTGCCAGCAGCTTTTTATCGGGGACCTACGAGCAGTACTTC.

J is TRBJ1-2 and V is TRBV28; D not certain. CDR3 length: 11 residues. CDR1 and CDR2 (germline): MDHEN, SYDVKM. Trimming took 5 bases from V and 2 from J, leaving 3 bases between them. CDR3 in DNA: TGTGCCAGCAGTGGGAACTATGGCTACACCTTC. Protein: CASSGNYGYTF.

This clone was seen more than once but under ten times. This rearrangement joins TRBV18 to TRBJ1-2; 7 bases agree with TRBD1. Germline V CDR1 and CDR2: KGHSH, LQKENI. The CDR3 sequence is 19 residues long. Losses at the gene ends were 3 bases for V and 2 bases for J; bases not matched to a gene: 18. The CDR3 is CASSPLPLGRGAGNYGYTF. The CDR3 DNA is TGTGCCAGCTCACCGCTACCCCTAGGCAGGGGGGCCGGGAACTATGGCTACACCTTC.

A word on this clone: Other nucleotide sequences in the sample specify the same CDR3. The chain has TRBV11-3 and TRBJ2-3, with D possibly TRBD1 on 6 matching bases. V dropped 0 bases and J dropped 6 bases, with 13 bases sitting between them. The CDR3 runs to 15 residues. The germline V gene has CDR1 SGHNT and CDR2 YENEEA. CDR3 bases: TGTGCCAGCAGCTTAGAAGGACAGCCGGGGGATACGCAGTATTTT. The encoded protein is CASSLEGQPGDTQYF.

V gene TRBV6-6 combines with J gene TRBJ1-2; 8 positions match TRBD1. Germline loops: CDR1 MNHNY, CDR2 SVGAGI (reference sequence). V trimming: 7 bases; J trimming: 8 bases; junction bases outside the gene matches: 12. The CDR3 has 14 residues. The CDR3 region has the DNA TGTGCCAGCAACCCTGGACAGGGAGGGTTCGGCTACACCTTC. It encodes CASNPGQGGFGYTF.

The chain is built from TRBV6-6 and TRBJ2-7, with D unresolved. CDR3 length: 15 residues. Trimming cost V 6 bases and J 2 bases, with 17 bases left between them. Per germline, CDR1 MNHNY and CDR2 SVGAGI (reference sequence). The CDR3: CASSPRGEIAYEQYF. CDR3 nucleotides: TGTGCCAGCAGCCCGCGTGGGGAAATCGCCTACGAGCAGTACTTC.

This rearrangement joins TRBV5-6 to TRBJ1-2, with D unresolved. The ends were cut back, 0 bases at V and 0 bases at J, with 9 bases in the middle. This CDR3 is 15 amino acids long. CDR1 is SGHDT and CDR2 is YYEEEE in the germline V gene. DNA for the CDR3: TGTGCCAGCAGCTTGGACGTTTTGACTAACTATGGCTACACCTTC. Translating it yields CASSLDVLTNYGYTF.

This chain uses TRBV6-6 with TRBJ1-5; 9 bases match TRBD1. This CDR3 comprises 16 residues. J was trimmed by 0 bases and V by 6 bases; bases with no gene match: 6. Germline-derived CDR1 and CDR2 are MNHNY and SVGAGI (reference sequence). The CDR3: CASRRTGDYSNQPQHF. The CDR3 DNA is TGTGCCAGCAGACGGACAGGGGATTATAGCAATCAGCCCCAGCATTTT.

The chain couples TRBV28 to TRBJ2-5; D tentatively reads TRBD1 or TRBD2 (6 bases each). Trimming stripped 3 bases from V and 3 bases from J, with 11 bases between. The CDR3 sequence is 14 residues long. Germline CDR1 reads MDHEN; CDR2 reads SYDVKM. CDR3 sequence (DNA): TGTGCCAGCAGTTTTGGGGGGCAGGAAGAGACCCAGTACTTC. Translating gives CASSFGGQEETQYF.

Comment on this clone: A read error may account for a junction end that differs from germline. The gene calls are TRBV19 and TRBJ2-2; no clear D gene. The V gene's germline CDR1 is LNHDA and CDR2 SQIVND (reference sequence). This CDR3 is 13 amino acids long. In nucleotides, the CDR3 is TGTGCCGGTAGGGTGGCGAACACCGGGGAGCTGTTTTTT. As protein: CAGRVANTGELFF. The whole variable domain, filled in from reference TRBV19 and TRBJ2-2, reads DGGITQSPKYLFRKEGQNVTLSCEQNLNHDAMYWYRQDPGQGLRLIYYSQIVNDFQKGDIAEGYSVSREKKESFPLTVTSAQKNPTAFYLCAGRVANTGELFFGEGSRLTVL.

The chain uses TRBV27 and TRBJ2-5; 10 nucleotides match TRBD1. Matching the DNA end better, TRBJ2-7 makes the J call doubtful. The CDR3 is 14 residues long. Looked up from germline, CDR1 is MNHEY and CDR2 is SMNVEV (reference sequence). In nucleotides, the CDR3 is TGTGCCAGCAGCAGACAGGGGGCGGAACGCGAGCAGTACTTC. It is translated as CASSRQGAEREQYF.

This rearrangement joins TRBV5-3 to TRBJ2-3, with D possibly matching TRBD2 (5 bases). Being an ORF, TRBV5-3 has a function that is uncertain. The CDR3 totals 15 residues. Trimming shortened V by 4 bases and J by 6 bases, and 18 bases separated the two germline ends. For the CDR3, the DNA is TGTGCCAGAAGCGCTAAGAGCGGACGCAAGGATACGCAGTATTTT. This translates into CARSAKSGRKDTQYF.

V is TRBV7-2 and J is TRBJ2-3, with D possibly matching TRBD2 (6 bases). The V and J ends lost 0 bases and 5 bases respectively, with 12 bases between them. CDR1 is SGHTA, CDR2 FQGNSA, per germline. The CDR3 loop spans 15 amino acids. CDR3 sequence: CASSLATTEGDTQYF. The CDR3 region has the DNA TGTGCCAGCAGCTTAGCCACGACGGAGGGAGATACGCAGTATTTT.

A single count supports this clone. The chain is built from TRBV11-2 and TRBJ2-5, with D perhaps TRBD2 (5 bases). TRBJ2-7 matches the DNA end more closely, so the J call is doubtful. The germline gives CDR1 SGHAT, CDR2 FQNNGV. There are 14 residues in the CDR3. CDR3 sequence reads: CASSLGGANYEQYF. The CDR3 DNA reads TGTGCCAGCAGCTTAGGGGGAGCCAACTACGAGCAGTACTTC.

The chain joins TRBV30 to TRBJ2-7; 7 nucleotides agree with TRBD2. The CDR3 totals 13 residues. CDR1 and CDR2 (germline): GTSNPN, SVGIG (reference sequence). V dropped 5 bases and J dropped 4; count of bases not matched to a gene: 8. The CDR3 region is CAWGGVSGYEQYF. The CDR3 DNA reads as TGTGCCTGGGGGGGGGTTTCCGGGTACGAGCAGTACTTC.

This CDR3 reads CASSVRDYGYTF. CDR3 in DNA: TGTGCCAGCTCAGTCCGAGACTATGGCTACACCTTC. The J gene is TRBJ1-2, the V gene TRBV2, with D uncertain. The V gene's germline CDR1 is SNHLY and CDR2 FYNNEI. V dropped 8 bases and J dropped 3 bases, with 10 bases sitting between them. The CDR3 spans 12 residues.

Only one count was recorded for this clone. The gene calls are TRBV30 and TRBJ2-1; the match to TRBD2 covers 9 bases. The CDR3 totals 13 residues. Germline CDR1 is GTSNPN and CDR2 is SVGIG (reference sequence). Germline trimming cut 7 bases from V and 4 bases from J; bases unmatched to any gene: 5. The CDR3 DNA is TGTGCCTCCAGGACTAGCGAGTACAATGAGCAGTTCTTC. It encodes CASRTSEYNEQFF.

The chain employs TRBV5-4 and TRBJ2-1; 16 bases align to TRBD2. Losses at the gene ends were 1 base for V and 14 bases for J; bases not matched to a gene: 6. CDR3 length equals 15 residues. Germline V CDR1 and CDR2: SGHNT, YYREEE (reference sequence). As DNA, the CDR3 is TGTGCCAGCAGCTTGCCCCCCGGGACTAGCGGGAGGGAGTTCTTC. Residues: CASSLPPGTSGREFF.

This chain connects TRBV7-2 to TRBJ2-1; TRBD2 might be the D (5 bases). V was clipped by 5 bases and J by 0 bases, with 14 bases between them. The CDR3 runs 16 residues. The germline gives CDR1 SGHTA, CDR2 FQGNSA. CDR3 in DNA: TGTGCCAGCAGCCCGTGGACTCTCAGCTCCTACAATGAGCAGTTCTTC. Amino acid sequence: CASSPWTLSSYNEQFF.

The V and J genes are TRBV5-6 and TRBJ1-1; D gene unclear. The germline gives CDR1 SGHDT, CDR2 YYEEEE. V lost 1 base and J 3 bases, leaving 13 bases between the germline ends. This CDR3 has 15 residues. CDR3 region: CASSLIVTRDTEAFF. CDR3 bases: TGTGCCAGCAGCTTGATAGTAACGCGGGACACTGAAGCTTTCTTT.

The chain joins TRBV7-8 to TRBJ2-2; D is uncertain. The CDR3 spans 15 residues. Deletions cut 5 bases from V and 2 bases from J, with 12 bases between. The V gene's germline CDR1 is SGHVS and CDR2 FQNEAQ. This CDR3 reads CASSQPRFNTGELFF. The CDR3 DNA reads TGTGCCAGCAGCCAACCTAGGTTTAACACCGGGGAGCTGTTTTTT.

V usage is TRBV5-1 and J usage is TRBJ2-1, with D perhaps assigned TRBD1 or TRBD2 (5 bases each). From germline, CDR1 is SGHRS and CDR2 YFSETQ. The CDR3 is made up of 15 amino acids. V was trimmed by 3 bases and J by 3 bases, leaving 13 bases between them. The CDR3 region is CASSSSGTNYNEQFF. CDR3 in DNA: TGCGCCAGCAGCTCCTCCGGGACCAACTACAATGAGCAGTTCTTC.

The CDR3 nucleotides read TGTGCCAGCAGCAAAGGACAGGCAGATACGCAGTATTTT. This encodes CASSKGQADTQYF. The V call is TRBV7-8, the J call TRBJ2-3; 7 bases are shared with TRBD1. V dropped 5 bases and J dropped 4; count of bases not matched to a gene: 3. The length of the CDR3 is 13 residues. Germline V lookup: CDR1 SGHVS, CDR2 FQNEAQ. The full variable domain, rest sourced from reference TRBV7-8 and TRBJ2-3, is GAGVSQSPRYKVAKRGQDVALRCDPISGHVSLFWYQQALGQGPEFLTYFQNEAQLDKSGLPSDRFFAERPEGSVSTLKIQRTQQEDSAVYLCASSKGQADTQYFGPGTRLTVL.

This clone is a singleton in its sample. The chain joins TRBV9 to TRBJ1-1, with D possibly matching TRBD1 (6 bases). V lost 4 bases and J lost 1, with 17 bases in between. Per the germline V gene, CDR1 is SGDLS and CDR2 is YYNGEE. The CDR3 is 16 residues long. Written as DNA, the CDR3 is TGTGCCAGCAGCCCTCATCAGACAGGCGCGAACACTGAAGCTTTCTTT. Its protein product is CASSPHQTGANTEAFF.